This T cell receptor (beta chain) was identified during a study of blood T cell repertoires in COVID-19. About the study: Sample material is recorded as cDNA or gDNA derived from T cells, B-cell-depleted T cells, or PBMCs.

The assay was immunoSEQ multiplex PCR, and TCRdb's table has in-frame clones only and misses some. The sample contains about 180,000 clones, roughly 83% of which appear only once. The sequence was collected from a human donor in a cohort sampled during active COVID-19. Sequenced input: peripheral blood.

The CDR3 here is CASSQDRGRDEQYF. CDR3 coding DNA: TGTGCCAGCAGCCAAGATAGGGGCAGGGACGAGCAGTACTTC. The V gene is TRBV3-1 (or the pseudogene TRBV3-2), the J gene TRBJ2-7, with D tentatively TRBD1 (5 bases). The CDR3 is made up of 14 amino acids. Per the germline V gene, CDR1 is LGHDT and CDR2 is YNNKEL (reference sequence). Trimming shortened V by 0 bases and J by 5 bases, and 11 bases separated the two germline ends.